These T cell receptor beta chains were read from a single sample in a study of T-cell reconstitution after alpha-beta-depleted transplantation in children. TCRdb fed the PCR reads into MiXCR, producing one record per CDR3 protein. The sample consists of fewer than 400,000 distinct CDR3 sequences, around 21% of them appearing once. Sequenced material: PBMCs from the stem cell graft donor, taken from the stem cell graft. These TCRs come from a human donor who donated a stem cell graft to a child with acute myeloid leukemia. Each CDR3 is given with its conserved first and last residue. A D gene is named only where the DNA matches it firmly. Rows give clone size only sometimes, using once, few, many, or a class for an expanded clone.

clone_size: -
j_call: TRBJ2-6
v_call: TRBV29-1
d_call: -
cdr3_nt: TGCAGCGTAGCAGGGGCTGGGGCCAACGTCCTGACTTTC
cdr3_aa: CSVAGAGANVLTF

clone_size: many
j_call: TRBJ2-1
v_call: TRBV27
d_call: -
cdr3_nt: TGTGCCAGCAGTTTATTGGGGCCGCGGCATGAGCAGTTCTTC
cdr3_aa: CASSLLGPRHEQFF

clone_size: few
j_call: TRBJ2-7
v_call: TRBV20-1
d_call: -
cdr3_nt: TGCAGTGCTAGTCTTCGGAGGGAGCAGTACTTC
cdr3_aa: CSASLRREQYF

clone_size: -
j_call: TRBJ1-3
v_call: TRBV28
d_call: -
cdr3_nt: TGTGCCAGCAGAGGGACACCGGGAAACACCATATATTTT
cdr3_aa: CASRGTPGNTIYF

clone_size: -
j_call: TRBJ2-3
v_call: TRBV24-1
d_call: -
cdr3_nt: TGTGCCACCAGTGGCACGAACAAGGGCGATACGCAGTATTTT
cdr3_aa: CATSGTNKGDTQYF

clone_size: many
j_call: TRBJ2-2
v_call: TRBV12-3/TRBV12-4
d_call: -
cdr3_nt: TGTGCCAGCGCCGGGGGCGGGGAGCTGTTTTTT
cdr3_aa: CASAGGGELFF

clone_size: -
j_call: TRBJ2-7
v_call: TRBV28
d_call: TRBD1
cdr3_nt: TGTGCCAGCAGATGGGACAGGGACTCCTACGAGCAGTACTTC
cdr3_aa: CASRWDRDSYEQYF

clone_size: -
j_call: TRBJ1-1
v_call: TRBV29-1
d_call: -
cdr3_nt: TGCAGCGCATCGGTCGGAGGGGACACTGAAGCTTTCTTT
cdr3_aa: CSASVGGDTEAFF

clone_size: -
j_call: TRBJ2-7
v_call: TRBV20-1
d_call: TRBD2
cdr3_nt: TGCAGTGCTAGTTCCGGACTAGCGAGGGACGAGCAGTACTTC
cdr3_aa: CSASSGLARDEQYF

clone_size: -
j_call: TRBJ2-7
v_call: TRBV28
d_call: TRBD2
cdr3_nt: TGTGCCACCTTAGCGGGAACCTACGAGCAGTACTTC
cdr3_aa: CATLAGTYEQYF

clone_size: -
j_call: TRBJ2-2
v_call: TRBV20-1
d_call: -
cdr3_nt: TGCAGTGCTAGAGATCTTAGGTCAGGGCGGAACACCGGGGAGCTGTTTTTT
cdr3_aa: CSARDLRSGRNTGELFF

clone_size: many
j_call: TRBJ1-3
v_call: TRBV29-1
d_call: -
cdr3_nt: TGCAGCGTTGACAGGGGCATATCTGGAAACACCATATATTTT
cdr3_aa: CSVDRGISGNTIYF

clone_size: -
j_call: TRBJ2-1
v_call: TRBV28
d_call: TRBD2
cdr3_nt: TGTGCCAGCAGTTCCCGAGCGGGGAGCTCCTACAATGAGCAGTTCTTC
cdr3_aa: CASSSRAGSSYNEQFF

clone_size: many
j_call: TRBJ2-3
v_call: TRBV28
d_call: TRBD2
cdr3_nt: TGTGCCAGCAGTCCAAGCGGGGAGAGCACAGATACGCAGTATTTT
cdr3_aa: CASSPSGESTDTQYF

clone_size: -
j_call: TRBJ2-7
v_call: TRBV20-1
d_call: -
cdr3_nt: TGCAGTGCTCCTTCCAGGGGCGGGAGTACCCACGAGCAGTACTTC
cdr3_aa: CSAPSRGGSTHEQYF

clone_size: -
j_call: TRBJ2-3
v_call: TRBV10-2
d_call: -
cdr3_nt: TGCGCCAGCAGGGGTGAAGGGAACCCGTCTAGCACAGATACGCAGTATTTT
cdr3_aa: CASRGEGNPSSTDTQYF

clone_size: few
j_call: TRBJ2-3
v_call: TRBV29-1
d_call: -
cdr3_nt: TGCAGCGTTTCCCGCATTAGGGCAGATACGCAGTATTTT
cdr3_aa: CSVSRIRADTQYF

clone_size: -
j_call: TRBJ2-7
v_call: TRBV29-1
d_call: TRBD2
cdr3_nt: TGCAGCGTTCTGGGACTAGCCTACGAGCAGTACTTC
cdr3_aa: CSVLGLAYEQYF

clone_size: -
j_call: TRBJ2-7
v_call: TRBV20-1
d_call: -
cdr3_nt: TGCAGTGCGGGGTGGGATGAGAGGGCCGACTACGAGCAGTACTTC
cdr3_aa: CSAGWDERADYEQYF

clone_size: many
j_call: TRBJ2-3
v_call: TRBV20-1
d_call: TRBD2
cdr3_nt: TGCAGTGCTAGTTTCGGACTAGGGCTATGGAACTTT
cdr3_aa: CSASFGLGLWNF

clone_size: -
j_call: TRBJ2-7
v_call: TRBV29-1
d_call: -
cdr3_nt: TGCAGCGTGGCAGGGGTTAGGGACGAGCAGTACTTC
cdr3_aa: CSVAGVRDEQYF

clone_size: -
j_call: TRBJ1-1
v_call: TRBV5-1
d_call: -
cdr3_nt: TGCGCCAGCAGCGAGCCGGCGAACACTGAAGCTTTCTTT
cdr3_aa: CASSEPANTEAFF

clone_size: few
j_call: TRBJ2-3
v_call: TRBV5-1
d_call: TRBD2
cdr3_nt: TGCGCCAGCAGCTCAAGCGGGGACGAGCAGTATTTT
cdr3_aa: CASSSSGDEQYF

clone_size: few
j_call: TRBJ1-6
v_call: TRBV6-1
d_call: -
cdr3_nt: TGTGCCAGCACCAATCCGGGGCTTAATTCACCCCTCCACTTT
cdr3_aa: CASTNPGLNSPLHF

clone_size: -
j_call: TRBJ2-1
v_call: TRBV5-1
d_call: TRBD2
cdr3_nt: TGCGCCAGCAGCTTGCCCGGGGGACTAGCGGGATTGAGCTCCTACAATGAGCAGTTCTTC
cdr3_aa: CASSLPGGLAGLSSYNEQFF

clone_size: -
j_call: TRBJ2-1
v_call: TRBV12-3/TRBV12-4
d_call: -
cdr3_nt: TGTGCCAGCAGCTTGTCCCCCAATGAGCAGTTCTTC
cdr3_aa: CASSLSPNEQFF

clone_size: -
j_call: TRBJ1-5
v_call: TRBV7-2
d_call: -
cdr3_nt: TGTGCCAGCAGCTTAGAAGGCTGGGCAGTCAATCAGCCCCAGCATTTT
cdr3_aa: CASSLEGWAVNQPQHF

clone_size: few
j_call: TRBJ2-7
v_call: TRBV6-2/TRBV6-3
d_call: TRBD1
cdr3_nt: TGTGCCAGCGAAGACAGGGGGCTCGAGCAGTACTTC
cdr3_aa: CASEDRGLEQYF

clone_size: many
j_call: TRBJ1-1
v_call: TRBV20-1
d_call: -
cdr3_nt: TGCAGTGCTAGTCGGCAGGCGGATTTCATGAACACTGAAGCTTTCTTT
cdr3_aa: CSASRQADFMNTEAFF

clone_size: few
j_call: TRBJ2-2
v_call: TRBV27
d_call: TRBD2
cdr3_nt: TGTGCCAGCAGCCTTCTTTCTAGCGGGATCGCCGGGGAGCTGTTTTTT
cdr3_aa: CASSLLSSGIAGELFF

clone_size: many
j_call: TRBJ2-1
v_call: TRBV12-3/TRBV12-4
d_call: TRBD1
cdr3_nt: TGTGCCAGCAAAGAACAGGGGGCGCTTGATGAGCAGTTCTTC
cdr3_aa: CASKEQGALDEQFF

clone_size: -
j_call: TRBJ1-6
v_call: TRBV20-1
d_call: -
cdr3_nt: TGCAGTGCTAGAGGGGGCCGCAGTTCACCCCTCCACTTT
cdr3_aa: CSARGGRSSPLHF

clone_size: many
j_call: TRBJ2-3
v_call: TRBV7-2
d_call: -
cdr3_nt: TGTGCCAGCAGCAAGGGACACAGCACAGATACGCAGTATTTT
cdr3_aa: CASSKGHSTDTQYF

clone_size: -
j_call: TRBJ2-7
v_call: TRBV10-3
d_call: -
cdr3_nt: TGTGCCATCAGTGAGTCGCTGAGGGGAGGACCAAGCTACGAGCAGTACTTC
cdr3_aa: CAISESLRGGPSYEQYF

clone_size: -
j_call: TRBJ2-1
v_call: TRBV6-5
d_call: TRBD2
cdr3_nt: TGTGCCAGCAGTTCCGGGACTAGGCCAGTCGAGCAGTTCTTC
cdr3_aa: CASSSGTRPVEQFF

clone_size: -
j_call: TRBJ1-5
v_call: TRBV12-3/TRBV12-4
d_call: TRBD1
cdr3_nt: TGTGCCAGCAGTTTAACAGGGGTACATCAGCCCCAGCATTTT
cdr3_aa: CASSLTGVHQPQHF

clone_size: -
j_call: TRBJ2-2
v_call: TRBV20-1
d_call: TRBD2
cdr3_nt: TGCAGTGCTAGAGATTCCCGGGAGGCCGGGGAGCTGTTTTTT
cdr3_aa: CSARDSREAGELFF

clone_size: -
j_call: TRBJ2-3
v_call: TRBV20-1
d_call: -
cdr3_nt: TGCAGTGCTAGTGTCGGGTCGAGCACAGATACGCAGTATTTT
cdr3_aa: CSASVGSSTDTQYF

clone_size: few
j_call: TRBJ2-2
v_call: TRBV9
d_call: -
cdr3_nt: TGTGCCAGCAGCCCAGTGGGGGGCAGGGTAAAGGACACCGGGGAGCTGTTTTTT
cdr3_aa: CASSPVGGRVKDTGELFF

clone_size: -
j_call: TRBJ2-2
v_call: TRBV7-2
d_call: TRBD2
cdr3_nt: TGTGCCAGCAGCCCTGGGACTAGCGGGAGTAGCGGGGAGCTGTTTTTT
cdr3_aa: CASSPGTSGSSGELFF

clone_size: many
j_call: TRBJ2-1
v_call: TRBV20-1
d_call: TRBD2
cdr3_nt: TGCAGTGCCAAAACTAGCGGGAGCTACAATGAGCAGTTCTTC
cdr3_aa: CSAKTSGSYNEQFF

clone_size: -
j_call: TRBJ1-6
v_call: TRBV20-1
d_call: TRBD1
cdr3_nt: TGCAGTGCTAGAGGGGACAGTTATAATTCACCCCTCCACTTT
cdr3_aa: CSARGDSYNSPLHF